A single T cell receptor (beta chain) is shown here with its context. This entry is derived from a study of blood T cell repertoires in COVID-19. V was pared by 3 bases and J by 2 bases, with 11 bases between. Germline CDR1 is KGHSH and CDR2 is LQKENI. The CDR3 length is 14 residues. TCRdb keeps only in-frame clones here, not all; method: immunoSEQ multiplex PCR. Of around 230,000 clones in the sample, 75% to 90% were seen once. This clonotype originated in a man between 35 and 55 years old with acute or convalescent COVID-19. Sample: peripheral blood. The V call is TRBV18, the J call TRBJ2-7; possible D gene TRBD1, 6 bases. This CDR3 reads CASSPDSTPYEQYF. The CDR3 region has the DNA TGTGCCAGCTCACCGGACAGTACCCCCTACGAGCAGTACTTC.